This T cell receptor (beta chain) was profiled in a study of shared clonotypes between healthy human individuals. Study overall: Researchers drew samples from two women and three men aged 18 to 49. Study-wide results and caveats: Naive CD4 clonotypes were shared across several donors at around 5%. Naive subsets generally exceeded memory subsets in estimated richness.

Positively selected for CCR7, the CD45RO-negative cells used as naive CD8 cells excluded terminally differentiated effector memory CD45RA+ cells. This clone was counted once. The antigen remains undetermined. This CDR3 is built from 15 residues. Trimming took off 8 bases at V and 6 bases at J, with 21 bases between the two ends. The germline V gene encodes CDR1 MGHRA and CDR2 YSYEKL. Replicate sorted-subset PCRs were loaded with approximately 190 ng DNA, 31,000 or so T cell genomes. The table came from immunoSEQ multiplex PCR; TCRdb's copy has only in-frame clones and leaves some out. The table lists about 680,000 clones, 92% of them singletons.

The TCR originated in a man aged 25-45 years in good health. The material sequenced was naive CD8+ T cells sorted from blood. The rearrangement uses TRBV4-1 and TRBJ2-3; D gene unclear. Here the CDR3 reads CASCPRATLRDTQYF. The DNA of the CDR3 is TGCGCCAGCTGCCCACGAGCCACACTGAGGGATACGCAGTATTTT.